Listed below are T cell receptor beta chains from one sample, sequenced in a study of blood T cell repertoires in COVID-19. The data were produced by immunoSEQ multiplex PCR, yet TCRdb's version contains in-frame clones alone and is incomplete. The repertoire holds more than 200,000 clones, with 75% to 85% as singletons. The sequenced material came from PBMCs or T cells enriched from blood (not recorded which). The receptors were sampled from a man aged 25-45 years with acute COVID-19. Both conserved end residues are part of each CDR3. The D gene is left open where the match is weak. Some rows have no size entry. The others give once, few or many, or a class for an expanded clone.

abundance,j_gene,d_gene,v_gene,CDR3aa,CDR3nt
NA,TRBJ1-5,NA,TRBV4-1,CASSRDFTPFNQPQHF,TGCGCCAGCAGCCGGGACTTCACACCTTTCAATCAGCCCCAGCATTTT
NA,TRBJ2-1,TRBD2,TRBV27,CASSLSKRGGNEQFF,TGTGCCAGCAGTTTATCTAAGCGGGGGGGTAATGAGCAGTTCTTC
NA,TRBJ1-2,TRBD1,TRBV19,CASSIGPGGGYTF,TGTGCCAGTAGTATCGGGCCAGGGGGAGGCTACACCTTC
once,TRBJ1-2,TRBD1,TRBV2,CASSPFGPGTGADGYTF,TGTGCCAGCAGTCCCTTTGGACCCGGGACAGGTGCTGATGGCTACACCTTC
once,TRBJ1-5,TRBD1,TRBV19,CATEGQGIYQPQHF,TGTGCCACCGAGGGACAGGGAATTTACCAGCCCCAGCATTTT
NA,TRBJ1-2,TRBD1,TRBV30,CAWSLQGGGYTF,TGTGCCTGGAGTCTACAGGGGGGTGGCTACACCTTC
NA,TRBJ2-3,NA,TRBV25-1,CASSRNARAKTDTQYF,TGTGCCAGCAGCCGAAATGCCAGGGCAAAGACTGATACGCAGTATTTT
NA,TRBJ1-5,NA,TRBV7-9,CASSLEGGRPQHF,TGTGCCAGCAGCTTAGAAGGAGGTAGGCCCCAGCATTTT
NA,TRBJ2-2,TRBD2,TRBV9,CASSVDSGGFLTGELFF,TGTGCCAGCAGCGTAGATAGCGGGGGGTTCCTCACCGGGGAGCTGTTTTTT
once,TRBJ1-5,TRBD1,TRBV2,CASSETGGRNQPQHF,TGTGCCAGCAGCGAGACAGGGGGAAGGAATCAGCCCCAGCATTTT
NA,TRBJ1-5,NA,TRBV6-1,CASSEGGRNQPQHF,TGTGCCAGCAGTGAAGGGGGGCGCAATCAGCCCCAGCATTTT
NA,TRBJ1-2,NA,TRBV10-1,CASKFGGGAMQGYTF,TGCGCCAGCAAGTTTGGAGGGGGGGCGATGCAAGGCTACACCTTC
NA,TRBJ2-7,NA,TRBV6-5,CASSRYISDEQYF,TGTGCCAGCAGTCGTTACATTAGCGACGAGCAGTACTTC
NA,TRBJ2-2,TRBD2,TRBV5-1,CAIKPGLAATNTGELFF,TGCGCCATCAAACCGGGACTAGCGGCTACAAACACCGGGGAGCTGTTTTTT
NA,TRBJ2-5,NA,TRBV9,CASSPQQGPQETQYF,TGTGCCAGCAGCCCACAACAGGGCCCCCAAGAGACCCAGTACTTC
NA,TRBJ1-1,TRBD1,TRBV2,CASNIDRGGTEAFF,TGTGCCAGCAATATAGACAGGGGAGGAACTGAAGCTTTCTTT
NA,TRBJ2-5,NA,TRBV6-5,CASRLPGEETQYF,TGTGCCAGCAGGTTGCCAGGGGAAGAGACCCAGTACTTC
NA,TRBJ1-1,NA,TRBV29-1,CSVDPEVGHTEAFF,TGCAGCGTTGATCCGGAGGTAGGGCACACTGAAGCTTTCTTT
few,TRBJ2-7,TRBD1,TRBV5-6,CASSHRTGIEQYF,TGTGCCAGCAGCCACAGGACAGGGATCGAGCAGTACTTC
once,TRBJ2-7,TRBD1,TRBV2,CAIGTGSRQDEQYF,TGTGCCATCGGGACAGGAAGTAGGCAAGACGAGCAGTACTTC
NA,TRBJ1-1,TRBD1,TRBV6-6,CASSPGQGRTEAFF,TGTGCCAGCAGTCCCGGACAGGGGCGCACTGAAGCTTTCTTT
once,TRBJ1-2,NA,TRBV11-2,CASSLAGGAAGYTF,TGTGCCAGCAGCTTAGCTGGGGGGGCGGCTGGCTACACCTTC
NA,TRBJ1-4,TRBD1,TRBV27,CASSSLTGTGDNEKLFF,TGTGCCAGCAGTTCCTTAACCGGGACAGGCGATAATGAAAAACTGTTTTTT
NA,TRBJ2-5,TRBD2,TRBV13,CASSLSGGAQETQYF,TGTGCCAGCAGCTTAAGCGGGGGGGCCCAAGAGACCCAGTACTTC
NA,TRBJ1-1,NA,TRBV11-2,CASSSPGGVTEAFF,TGTGCCAGCAGCTCACCCGGCGGGGTGACTGAAGCTTTCTTT
NA,TRBJ1-3,TRBD1,TRBV7-2,CASTPGTGAGNTIYF,TGTGCCAGCACCCCTGGGACAGGGGCTGGAAACACCATATATTTT
NA,TRBJ1-4,TRBD1,TRBV7-9,CASSLGQGGFNEKLFF,TGTGCCAGCAGCTTGGGACAGGGGGGATTTAATGAAAAACTGTTTTTT
NA,TRBJ1-2,TRBD1,TRBV12-5,CASGPKQGSNYGYTF,TGTGCTAGTGGTCCCAAACAGGGGTCTAACTATGGCTACACCTTC
NA,TRBJ1-3,TRBD1,TRBV6-5,CASGQGNLGNTIYF,TGTGCCAGCGGACAGGGTAATCTTGGAAACACCATATATTTT
NA,TRBJ1-1,NA,TRBV7-6,CASSLADSSWTEAFF,TGTGCCAGCAGCTTAGCCGACAGCTCCTGGACTGAAGCTTTCTTT
once,TRBJ1-1,TRBD1,TRBV5-5,CASSSETGFDTEAFF,TGTGCCAGCAGCTCCGAGACAGGGTTTGACACTGAAGCTTTCTTT
NA,TRBJ1-4,NA,TRBV5-1,CASKDEQAYLFF,TGCGCCAGCAAGGATGAGCAGGCTTATTTGTTTTTT
NA,TRBJ2-3,TRBD2,TRBV19,CASRQTSGVTDTQYF,TGTGCCAGTCGCCAGACTAGCGGGGTCACAGATACGCAGTATTTT
few,TRBJ1-2,TRBD1,TRBV7-6,CASSLQTTGGGYTF,TGTGCCAGCAGCTTACAAACGACAGGGGGAGGCTACACCTTC
NA,TRBJ1-4,NA,TRBV18,CASSPEGGGRKLFF,TGTGCCAGCTCACCAGAAGGCGGAGGTCGAAAACTGTTTTTT
NA,TRBJ1-2,NA,TRBV5-1,CASSFGSNNYGYTF,TGCGCCAGCAGCTTTGGTAGCAATAACTATGGCTACACCTTC
once,TRBJ1-2,NA,TRBV6-1,CASSESAGPNYGYTF,TGTGCCAGCAGTGAATCAGCAGGTCCTAACTATGGCTACACCTTC
NA,TRBJ2-1,NA,TRBV6-6,CASSSTRAGAYNEQFF,TGTGCCAGCAGTTCCACCCGGGCAGGGGCTTACAATGAGCAGTTCTTC
NA,TRBJ2-7,TRBD2,TRBV12-3/TRBV12-4,CASSPGLAGGQYF,TGTGCCAGCAGCCCGGGACTAGCGGGGGGGCAGTACTTC
NA,TRBJ1-2,NA,TRBV19,CASRGRAGGYTF,TGTGCCAGTAGAGGCAGGGCGGGGGGCTACACCTTC
NA,TRBJ2-1,TRBD2,TRBV24-1,CATSWGRGAGNEQFF,TGTGCCACCAGTTGGGGGCGGGGGGCAGGGAATGAGCAGTTCTTC
NA,TRBJ2-2,NA,TRBV5-4,CASSKTGTFTGELFF,TGTGCCAGCAGCAAAACCGGGACATTCACCGGGGAGCTGTTTTTT
NA,TRBJ2-5,NA,TRBV12-2,CASRLAGNISGEETQYF,TGTGCAAGTCGCTTAGCGGGAAATATCAGCGGGGAAGAGACCCAGTACTTC
NA,TRBJ2-7,TRBD1,TRBV5-1,CASCAAGQGNSEQYF,TGCGCCAGCTGTGCGGCCGGACAGGGTAATTCCGAGCAGTACTTC
NA,TRBJ1-2,NA,TRBV6-5,CASSQRGGWSYGYTF,TGTGCCAGCAGTCAAAGGGGGGGTTGGTCGTATGGCTACACCTTC
NA,TRBJ2-7,NA,TRBV11-2,CASSLDLRGEQYF,TGTGCCAGCAGCTTAGACCTCAGGGGCGAGCAGTACTTC
few,TRBJ2-3,NA,TRBV4-1,CASSQDPQGPDTQYF,TGCGCCAGCAGCCAAGATCCGCAGGGCCCAGATACGCAGTATTTT
NA,TRBJ2-7,NA,TRBV19,CATSGRPYEQYF,TGTGCTACCAGCGGACGGCCCTACGAGCAGTACTTC
NA,TRBJ2-1,TRBD1,TRBV3-1/TRBV3-2,CASSRGTGGNNEQFF,TGTGCCAGCAGCCGGGGGACAGGGGGTAATAATGAGCAGTTCTTC
NA,TRBJ1-1,TRBD1,TRBV11-2,CASSRTGVSKAFF,TGTGCCAGCTCCCGGACAGGGGTATCCAAAGCTTTCTTT
NA,TRBJ2-2,NA,TRBV3-1/TRBV3-2,CASSHPSRDSRTTGELFF,TGTGCCAGCAGCCACCCCTCCCGGGACTCCCGGACCACCGGGGAGCTGTTTTTT
NA,TRBJ1-5,NA,TRBV2,CASSTSKSPNQPQHF,TGTGCCAGCAGTACTTCTAAGTCCCCCAATCAGCCCCAGCATTTT
NA,TRBJ2-2,NA,TRBV6-5,CASSSSLDSTGELFF,TGTGCCAGCAGTTCAAGCCTGGACTCCACCGGGGAGCTGTTTTTT
NA,TRBJ2-7,NA,TRBV25-1,CASSEGRGGQGNPYEQYF,TGTGCCAGCAGTGAAGGCAGAGGGGGTCAAGGAAATCCCTACGAGCAGTACTTC
NA,TRBJ2-2,TRBD1,TRBV7-9,CASSDADRGRTGELFF,TGTGCCAGCAGCGACGCAGACAGGGGTCGCACCGGGGAGCTGTTTTTT
NA,TRBJ2-3,TRBD2,TRBV9,CASSVGLASTDTQYF,TGTGCCAGCAGCGTAGGACTAGCTAGCACAGATACGCAGTATTTT